This TCR beta chain stems from a study of technical replicates of blood from a handful of donors. Germline V gene data show CDR1 as GTSNPN and CDR2 as SVGIG (reference sequence). V lost 3 bases to trimming and J lost 1 base; unmatched junction nucleotides: 3. CDR3 size: 14 residues. Generated by immunoSEQ multiplex PCR, the TCRdb table keeps only in-frame clones and is missing some. The sample consists of 50,000 to 70,000 clones, about 95% of them appearing once. The sequence came from a human donor in good health. Some clones in this sample may be carry-over from other donors' samples. The chain recombines TRBV30 with TRBJ2-5; 9 nucleotides agree with TRBD2. The sequencing sample was made of PBMCs. The CDR3 here is CAWSAGGVQETQYF. The CDR3 region has the DNA TGTGCCTGGAGCGCGGGAGGGGTCCAAGAGACCCAGTACTTC. The full variable domain, its missing parts supplied by reference TRBV30 and TRBJ2-5, is SQTIHQWPATLVQPVGSPLSLECTVEGTSNPNLYWYRQAAGRGLQLLFYSVGIGQISSEVPQNLSASRPQDRQFILSSKKLLLSDSGFYLCAWSAGGVQETQYFGPGTRLLVL.